This TCR beta chain was sequenced during a study of shared clonotypes between healthy human individuals. Overall study: With ages of 18 to 49, the donors were two women and three men.

Cells designated naive CD8 were CD45RO-negative and were positively selected for CCR7, with terminally differentiated effector memory CD45RA+ cells excluded. The method was immunoSEQ multiplex PCR; TCRdb's version includes in-frame clones alone and lacks a portion of them. The table lists 550,000 to 600,000 clones, roughly 98% of them singletons, with 0.3% in the top ten. The CDR3 runs to 15 residues. Trimming cost V 1 base and J 3 bases, with 12 bases left between them. Per the germline V gene, CDR1 is SGHTA and CDR2 is FQGNSA. The chain joins TRBV7-2 to TRBJ1-2; D might be TRBD1 (6 bases). The source material was naive CD8+ T cells sorted from blood. The source is a man aged 25-45 years in good health. The CDR3 sequence: CASSLVRGADYGYTF. CDR3 bases: TGTGCCAGCAGCTTAGTGAGGGGGGCGGACTATGGCTACACCTTC.